Listed below are T cell receptor beta chains from one sample, sequenced in a study of blood T cells in healthy people across ages. TCRdb used MiXCR to reprocess the 5' RACE reads, holding one entry per CDR3 protein. Found here are roughly 800,000 distinct CDR3 sequences, just under 25% of them singletons; the top ten hold 9.4%. A further study also used this sample, focusing on T cells of mothers and their children.

Sequences were obtained from blood. The receptors shown here come from a boy younger than 18 in good health. The CDR3 runs from the conserved cysteine through the conserved F or W. The D gene is left open where the match is weak. Rows give clone size only sometimes, using once, few, many, or a class for an expanded clone.

d_gene,v_gene,abundance,len,j_gene,CDR3aa,CDR3nt
.,TRBV4-2,.,16,TRBJ1-4,CASSQERVATNEKLFF,TGTGCCAGCAGCCAAGAAAGGGTCGCAACTAATGAAAAACTGTTTTTT
.,TRBV20-1,few,15,TRBJ2-5,CSAKSSDGGWETQYF,TGCAGTGCTAAGTCTAGCGATGGAGGTTGGGAGACCCAGTACTTC
.,TRBV12-3/TRBV12-4,few,14,TRBJ1-2,CASSGDWANYGYTF,TGTGCCAGCAGCGGAGATTGGGCTAACTATGGCTACACCTTC
.,TRBV7-9,.,11,TRBJ2-7,CASSRTWEQYF,TGTGCCAGCAGCCGCACTTGGGAGCAGTACTTC
.,TRBV7-9,few,13,TRBJ2-5,CASSLVRGETQHF,TGTGCCAGCAGCTTAGTCAGAGGAGAGACCCAGCACTTC
TRBD2,TRBV28,.,18,TRBJ2-4,CASSSAGPSGTNVDIQYF,TGTGCCAGCAGTTCAGCCGGACCTAGCGGGACAAACGTGGACATTCAGTACTTC
TRBD2,TRBV7-2,.,16,TRBJ2-3,CASSRGVAGGSDTQYF,TGTGCCAGCAGCCGGGGGGTAGCGGGGGGATCAGATACGCAGTATTTT
TRBD2,TRBV7-6,few,16,TRBJ2-1,CASSLGASGSYNEQFF,TGTGCCAGCAGCTTAGGAGCCAGCGGGAGCTACAATGAGCAGTTCTTC
TRBD2,TRBV4-3,.,17,TRBJ2-1,CASSQDWSAGTYNEQFF,TGCGCCAGCAGCCAAGATTGGTCAGCGGGGACCTACAATGAGCAGTTCTTC
.,TRBV6-1,.,14,TRBJ1-1,CASSELDGYTEPFF,TGTGCCAGCAGTGAACTCGACGGTTACACTGAACCTTTCTTT
TRBD1,TRBV2,.,16,TRBJ1-5,CASRGDRASINQPQHF,TGTGCCAGCAGAGGCGACAGGGCGAGTATCAATCAGCCCCAGCATTTT
.,TRBV27,few,16,TRBJ1-6,CASSLPRGQDNSPLHF,TGTGCCAGCAGTTTGCCCCGGGGGCAGGATAATTCACCCCTCCACTTT
.,TRBV28,.,13,TRBJ1-4,CASGSGGKEKLFF,TGTGCCAGCGGTAGTGGGGGAAAGGAAAAACTGTTTTTT
.,TRBV5-6,few,14,TRBJ2-5,CASTQGGSQETQYF,TGTGCCAGCACCCAAGGGGGTTCCCAAGAGACCCAGTACTTC
.,TRBV4-2,few,14,TRBJ2-5,CASTPGVGSETQYF,TGTGCCAGCACGCCGGGGGTCGGGAGCGAGACCCAGTACTTC
.,TRBV12-5,.,14,TRBJ2-7,CASGLGPPRDEQYF,TGTGCTAGTGGTTTGGGTCCACCACGGGACGAGCAGTACTTC
TRBD2,TRBV3-1,.,17,TRBJ2-1,CASSQDSGGASGNEQFF,TGTGCCAGCAGCCAAGACAGCGGGGGGGCCTCAGGCAATGAGCAGTTCTTC
TRBD1,TRBV4-1,few,17,TRBJ1-2,CASSQGWPTGMEYGYTF,TGCGCCAGCAGCCAAGGATGGCCGACAGGGATGGAGTATGGCTACACCTTC
.,TRBV5-1,.,14,TRBJ2-1,CASSPGILRNEQFF,TGCGCCAGCAGCCCCGGGATACTGAGGAATGAGCAGTTCTTC
TRBD2,TRBV7-2,many,15,TRBJ2-1,CASSPGTSGNNEQFF,TGTGCCAGCAGCCCCGGGACTAGCGGGAACAATGAGCAGTTCTTC
.,TRBV29-1,few,13,TRBJ2-3,CSVDPTSTDTQYF,TGCAGCGTTGATCCTACTAGCACAGATACGCAGTATTTT
TRBD1,TRBV7-9,.,15,TRBJ1-2,CASSLGQGADYGYTF,TGTGCCAGCAGCTTAGGACAGGGGGCCGACTATGGCTACACCTTC
TRBD2,TRBV20-1,.,18,TRBJ2-4,CSAKEPTGLSLLANIQYF,TGCAGTGCTAAAGAGCCAACGGGACTATCGCTTTTGGCAAACATTCAGTACTTC
TRBD1,TRBV10-3,many,14,TRBJ1-2,CAIQGQDDGYGYTF,TGTGCCATCCAGGGACAGGATGATGGCTATGGCTACACCTTC
.,TRBV12-3/TRBV12-4,once,13,TRBJ1-4,CASRLQGEEKLFF,TGTGCCAGCAGACTACAGGGTGAGGAAAAACTGTTTTTT
TRBD2,TRBV6-5,.,16,TRBJ2-1,CASRRRLAGVVDEQFF,TGTGCCAGCAGACGTCGACTAGCGGGAGTAGTCGATGAGCAGTTCTTC
.,TRBV12-3/TRBV12-4,few,13,TRBJ2-1,CASSPLGGGEQFF,TGTGCCAGCAGTCCCCTCGGGGGCGGTGAGCAGTTCTTC
.,TRBV29-1,.,12,TRBJ1-2,CSVETTEDGYTF,TGCAGCGTTGAAACGACAGAAGATGGCTACACCTTC
.,TRBV7-6,few,16,TRBJ1-2,CASSLSPDDFNYGYTF,TGTGCCAGCAGCTTATCCCCGGACGATTTTAACTATGGCTACACCTTC
TRBD2,TRBV20-1,few,15,TRBJ2-7,CSARDATSGPYEQYF,TGCAGTGCTAGAGATGCGACTAGCGGACCCTACGAGCAGTACTTC
.,TRBV7-2,few,14,TRBJ2-7,CASSLRLDPIEQYF,TGTGCCAGCAGCCTTCGACTAGATCCCATCGAGCAGTACTTC
TRBD1,TRBV14,.,14,TRBJ2-5,CASRKQGAGETQYF,TGTGCCAGCAGGAAACAGGGGGCGGGAGAGACCCAGTACTTC
.,TRBV15,.,14,TRBJ1-2,CATSSEGPSYGYTF,TGTGCCACCAGCAGTGAAGGACCGAGCTATGGCTACACCTTC
.,TRBV3-1,.,14,TRBJ1-2,CASSQDLPENGYTF,TGTGCCAGCAGCCAAGATCTACCCGAAAACGGCTACACCTTC
.,TRBV7-3,.,14,TRBJ2-1,CASSLNPADNEQFF,TGTGCCAGCAGCTTAAACCCAGCGGACAATGAGCAGTTCTTC
.,TRBV5-1,few,14,TRBJ2-7,CASRRDWNFYEQYF,TGCGCCAGCAGGCGCGACTGGAACTTCTACGAGCAGTACTTC
.,TRBV2,.,12,TRBJ2-5,CASSPELETQYF,TGTGCCAGCAGTCCGGAGTTAGAGACCCAGTACTTC
.,TRBV14,.,15,TRBJ2-2,CASSTEGTNTGELFF,TGTGCCAGCAGTACAGAGGGAACGAACACCGGGGAGCTGTTTTTT
.,TRBV11-3,.,13,TRBJ1-1,CASSLGNRAEAFF,TGTGCCAGCAGCTTAGGTAATAGGGCTGAAGCTTTCTTT
TRBD2,TRBV6-4,.,16,TRBJ2-1,CASSDSPAGDFNEQFF,TGTGCCAGCAGTGACTCCCCAGCGGGGGATTTCAATGAGCAGTTCTTC
.,TRBV20-1,.,12,TRBJ2-5,CSARVLGETQYF,TGCAGTGCTAGAGTACTCGGAGAGACCCAGTACTTC
TRBD2,TRBV7-2,few,16,TRBJ2-3,CASSFWRERHTDTQYF,TGTGCCAGCAGCTTCTGGCGGGAGCGGCATACAGATACGCAGTATTTT
TRBD2,TRBV7-9,few,17,TRBJ2-5,CASSSSSGGASGETQYF,TGTGCCAGCAGCTCCTCTAGCGGGGGAGCTTCGGGGGAGACCCAGTACTTC
TRBD2,TRBV29-1,.,13,TRBJ2-1,CSVRLAGGGEQFF,TGCAGCGTCCGACTAGCGGGAGGAGGTGAGCAGTTCTTC
TRBD2,TRBV12-3/TRBV12-4,.,14,TRBJ2-3,CASRRSRLAVLSYF,TGTGCCAGCAGGCGATCTAGACTAGCGGTCCTATCATATTTT
.,TRBV27,few,14,TRBJ2-7,CASKSARGAWEQYF,TGTGCCAGCAAGTCTGCCCGGGGGGCGTGGGAGCAGTACTTC
TRBD1,TRBV28,few,13,TRBJ1-1,CASLGTGYTEAFF,TGTGCCAGCCTTGGGACAGGGTATACTGAAGCTTTCTTT
.,TRBV12-5,few,16,TRBJ1-3,CASGLPRGVVGNTIYF,TGTGCTAGTGGTTTACCAAGAGGGGTAGTTGGAAACACCATATATTTT
.,TRBV5-5,once,13,TRBJ2-5,CASRWGSQETQYF,TGTGCCAGCAGGTGGGGCAGTCAAGAGACCCAGTACTTC
TRBD2,TRBV14,.,13,TRBJ2-1,CASRPRGVNEQFF,TGTGCCAGCAGGCCCCGGGGGGTCAATGAGCAGTTCTTC
TRBD2,TRBV20-1,few,16,TRBJ2-1,CSARVAGGFKGGEQFF,TGCAGTGCTAGAGTAGCGGGAGGTTTCAAGGGTGGTGAGCAGTTCTTC
.,TRBV4-3,few,17,TRBJ1-4,CASSQDRVATANEKLFF,TGCGCCAGCAGCCAAGATCGGGTGGCGACAGCCAATGAAAAACTGTTTTTT
.,TRBV12-3/TRBV12-4,few,13,TRBJ1-2,CASSFKEDSSYTF,TGTGCCAGCAGTTTTAAGGAGGACAGCAGCTACACCTTC
.,TRBV18,.,16,TRBJ1-3,CASSPGSSNSGNTIYF,TGTGCCAGCTCACCGGGTAGCTCAAACTCTGGAAACACCATATATTTT